This T cell receptor beta chain derives from a study of blood T cell repertoires in COVID-19. For the study at large: Specimens from acute and convalescent COVID-19 originated in the United States, Italy and Spain. Sources were T cells, B-cell-depleted T cells, or PBMCs; the material itself was cDNA or gDNA.

Sequenced by immunoSEQ multiplex PCR; TCRdb stores in-frame clones only, minus some. The data contain 310,000 or so clones, 70% to 90% of them singletons. The sample holds a few counts of this clone. Study members were between about 18 and 100 years old and lived in approximately 25 US regions. V lost 0 bases to trimming and J lost 3 bases, with 14 bases between them. This CDR3 contains 15 residues. From germline, CDR1 is GTSNPN and CDR2 SVGIG (reference sequence). The specimen sequenced was PBMCs or T cells enriched from blood (not recorded which). The source of this sequence is a woman under 40 who had recovered from COVID-19. The V and J genes are TRBV30 and TRBJ1-2; D is unresolved. The CDR3 sequence is CAWSVRGPAHYGYTF. The CDR3, as DNA: TGTGCCTGGAGTGTACGAGGTCCAGCACACTATGGCTACACCTTC.